One sample yielded the 5 T cell receptor beta chains listed below, sequenced in a study of OX40 agonist ivuxolimab in advanced cancers. The data were produced by immunoSEQ multiplex PCR, yet TCRdb's version contains in-frame clones alone and is incomplete. The table shows tens of thousands of clones, with around 84% occurring only once. Source: CD4+ or CD8+ T cells sorted from blood, taken in a trial of the OX40 agonist ivuxolimab. Receptors originate from an adult with an advanced solid tumor such as melanoma, head and neck, liver or kidney cancer.

The CDR3 bases are TGTGCCATCAGTGACCTGAGGGGTGATGGCTACACCTTC. Encoded protein: CAISDLRGDGYTF. V and J are TRBV10-3 and TRBJ1-2; D might be TRBD1 (5 bases). Trimming left V 3 bases short and J 6 bases short, with 11 bases between. The CDR3 is 13 residues long. Germline CDR1 and CDR2: ENHRY and SYGVKD.

The V gene is TRBV13, the J gene TRBJ2-3, with 8 positions matching TRBD1. Germline-derived CDR1 and CDR2 are PRHDT and FYEKMQ (reference sequence). V shed 3 bases and J 4 bases; nucleotides not matched to a gene: 9. This CDR3 contains 16 residues. For the CDR3, the DNA is TGTGCCAGCAGCTTGGGGACAGGAGTCGGCCCAGATACGCAGTATTTT. Its protein is CASSLGTGVGPDTQYF. Looking up the rest from reference TRBV13 and TRBJ2-3 gives the full variable domain: AAGVIQSPRHLIKEKRETATLKCYPIPRHDTVYWYQQGPGQDPQFLISFYEKMQSDKGSIPDRFSAQQFSDYHSELNMSSLELGDSALYFCASSLGTGVGPDTQYFGPGTRLTVL.

This chain joins TRBV6-6 and TRBJ1-5; 8 bases match TRBD1. Germline lookup yields CDR1 MNHNY and CDR2 SVGAGI (reference sequence). The CDR3 runs 15 residues. Unmatched junction bases numbered 9, after V lost 7 bases and J lost 4 bases. DNA for the CDR3: TGTGCCAGCACCAGGGACAGGACCCTAAATCAGCCCCAGCATTTT. Its protein product is CASTRDRTLNQPQHF.

Written as DNA, the CDR3 is TGTGCCAGCAGCTTACCCTACAGCGGGAACACTGAAGCTTTCTTT. Protein sequence: CASSLPYSGNTEAFF. V and J are TRBV5-4 and TRBJ1-1; no reliable D call. CDR1 and CDR2 from the germline V gene are SGHNT and YYREEE (reference sequence). Trimming stripped 2 bases from V and 1 base from J, with 12 bases between. The CDR3 contains 15 residues.

V is TRBV7-9 and J is TRBJ1-4; D is undetermined. The V and J ends lost 2 bases and 7 bases respectively, with 11 bases between them. Per the germline V gene, CDR1 is SEHNR and CDR2 is FQNEAQ (reference sequence). The CDR3 is 14 residues long. Here the CDR3 DNA reads TGTGCCAGCAGCTTAAACGGAGTCGGTGAAAAACTGTTTTTT. This translates into CASSLNGVGEKLFF.